This T cell receptor beta chain appears in the sequencing data of a study of T cells expressing NK-cell markers (dated by TCRdb to 2019 to 2021). Regarding the study in general: Seven to nine donors provided sorted CD3+CD56+NKG2C+, CD3+CD56+NKG2C- and CD3+CD56-NKG2C+ T-cell subsets, whose TCR beta-chain repertoires were profiled. Sequencing of the libraries produced 2 x 150 bp reads on Illumina HiSeq 2000/2500, MiSeq or NextSeq. Among the eight sequenced donors, only one was HCMV-seronegative, while the other seven were HCMV-seropositive. The study sequenced eight donors, all healthy volunteers chosen at random: three men and five women. Results and caveats for the whole study, not just this receptor: Whether the expanded NKG2C-expressing T cell clones were specific for HCMV antigens was left unclear. Those dominant clonotypes were again the most abundant among CD3+CD56-NKG2C+ cells in several donors, at about 25-60.1%. In a handful of donors, the dominant CD3+CD56+NKG2C+ clonotypes were among the top 10 CD8+ clonotypes and accounted for about 1.0-7.5% of CD8+ T cells.

The CDR3 goes from the cysteine to the phenylalanine over 15 residues. DNA is not recorded here. The germline V gene specifies MNHNS as CDR1 and SASEGT as CDR2. A commercial ELISA kit detecting HCMV-specific IgG in serum was used to determine HCMV serostatus. Peripheral blood mononuclear cells were isolated from blood by Ficoll density gradient centrifugation. Sequencing took place on an Illumina HiSeq 2000. The TCR beta cDNA libraries were made using 5'RACE template switching, a step that added both a universal primer site and unique molecular identifiers. Priming for cDNA synthesis came from the TCR beta constant segment, and two successive PCR amplification steps followed. The paper's processing steps were these. Reads were demultiplexed and grouped by UMI with MIGEC, and clonotypes were assembled and quantified with MiTCR. Only TCR cDNA sequences supported by at least two reads were kept to exclude erroneous sequences. Downstream repertoire analysis used the tcR package, and clonotypes were matched across fractions by CDR3 nucleotide sequence plus V segment. Antigen specificity was annotated against VDJdb with VDJmatch, allowing one amino acid substitution in CDR3. Based on TCRdb reprocessing of the reads, there is one entry per CDR3 protein sequence, and DNA is missing. TCRdb, not the authors, supplied the V and J calls. This sample's table has entries for approximately 110,000 distinct CDR3 sequences. Of the sample, approximately 17% falls within the top ten clones.

Points on this clonotype: Its binding antigen is unknown.

What was sequenced was blood T cells: a sorted CD56 or NKG2C T cell subset, CD4+ or CD8+ T cells, or bulk PBMC T cells (not recorded which). This receptor was taken from a woman between 18 and 75 years old in good health. The rearranged segments are TRBV6-1 and TRBJ2-1; with no DNA, the TCRdb D assignment of TRBD1 cannot be verified. The encoded CDR3 is CASNPPGTRQNEQFF.